Each of the 24 T cell receptor beta chains below was sequenced from the same sample in a study of cytomegalovirus exposure and HLA in healthy donors. Assay used: immunoSEQ multiplex PCR; TCRdb lists only in-frame clones, some missing. The repertoire includes 90,000 to 130,000 clones, roughly 90% of them detected once, and 1.9% sits in the top ten. Sample: PBMCs. The receptors come from a woman between 18 and 29 years old in good health and CMV-seronegative.

This sequence joins TRBV11-2 and TRBJ2-7; TRBD2 matches at 10 bases. CDR1 is SGHAT and CDR2 is FQNNGV in the germline V gene. The CDR3 is 19 residues long. The trim removed 2 bases at V and 0 bases at J, leaving 13 bases unmatched. The CDR3 region is CASSLLASGSSGLSYEQYF. CDR3 nucleotides: TGTGCCAGCAGCTTATTAGCTAGCGGGAGCAGCGGTCTCTCCTACGAGCAGTACTTC.

This chain links TRBV14 with TRBJ2-7; 8 positions match TRBD1. V trimming: 0 bases; J trimming: 4 bases; junction bases outside the gene matches: 8. The CDR3 covers 16 residues. Germline V gives CDR1 SGHDN, CDR2 FVKESK. The CDR3 sequence is CASSQEGPDRAYEQYF. For the CDR3, the DNA is TGTGCCAGCAGCCAAGAAGGCCCGGACAGGGCATACGAGCAGTACTTC.

This rearrangement joins TRBV7-2 to TRBJ2-7, with D perhaps matching TRBD1 (6 bases). V was pared by 5 bases and J by 3 bases, with 11 bases between. In germline, CDR1 is SGHTA, CDR2 FQGNSA. This CDR3 is built from 13 residues. CDR3 loop: CASSQGHLYEQYF. CDR3 nucleotide sequence: TGTGCCAGCAGCCAGGGACACCTCTACGAGCAGTACTTC.

This clone was seen a handful of times. The chain combines TRBV7-2 with TRBJ2-2; D is perhaps TRBD1 (6 bases). This CDR3 is built from 13 residues. Germline loops: CDR1 SGHTA, CDR2 FQGNSA. V was trimmed by 4 bases and J by 7 bases, leaving 10 bases between them. CDR3 bases: TGTGCCAGCAGCTCTCACAGGGACGGGGAGCTGTTTTTT. This codes for CASSSHRDGELFF.

The chain couples TRBV28 to TRBJ2-7; D is possibly TRBD2 (6 bases). Germline CDR1 reads MDHEN; CDR2 reads SYDVKM. The CDR3 spans 16 residues. The ends were cut back, 5 bases at V and 5 bases at J, with 22 bases in the middle. CDR3: CASSTGTADRVHEQYF. CDR3 bases: TGTGCCAGCAGTACCGGGACTGCTGACAGAGTGCACGAGCAGTACTTC. Full variable domain (missing parts from reference TRBV28 and TRBJ2-7): DVKVTQSSRYLVKRTGEKVFLECVQDMDHENMFWYRQDPGLGLRLIYFSYDVKMKEKGDIPEGYSVSREKKERFSLILESASTNQTSMYLCASSTGTADRVHEQYFGPGTRLTVT.

This rearrangement joins TRBV10-2 to TRBJ1-1, with D uncertain. Germline-derived CDR1 and CDR2 are WSHSY and SAAADI. The CDR3 spans 12 residues. V was cut by 3 bases and J by 1 base, with 3 bases left in between. The CDR3 nucleotides are TGCGCCAGCAGTGACTCGAACACTGAAGCTTTCTTT. Translation gives CASSDSNTEAFF.

A single count supports this clone. The CDR3 region is CASSLKARQGPDTQYF. CDR3 DNA sequence: TGTGCCAGCAGCTTGAAAGCCCGACAGGGGCCAGATACGCAGTATTTT. The chain carries TRBV5-4 and TRBJ2-3; TRBD1 matches at 8 bases. Germline CDR1 SGHNT, CDR2 YYREEE (reference sequence). Unmatched junction bases numbered 8, after V lost 1 base and J lost 4 bases. The CDR3 extends over 16 amino acids.

V and J are TRBV28 and TRBJ2-5; 7 bases are shared with TRBD1. J gave up 2 bases and V 10 bases, and 13 bases lay outside the gene matches. The CDR3 extends over 15 amino acids. Germline CDR1 reads MDHEN; CDR2 reads SYDVKM. In nucleotides, the CDR3 is TGTGCCATTTCCCGGACAGGAGTCTATCAAGAGACCCAGTACTTC. It translates to CAISRTGVYQETQYF.

V and J are TRBV7-9 and TRBJ1-3, with D unresolved. The CDR3 is 15 amino acids. Germline lookup yields CDR1 SEHNR and CDR2 FQNEAQ (reference sequence). V dropped 4 bases and J dropped 1 base, with 11 bases sitting between them. Here the CDR3 reads CASSSSPGSGNTIYF. For the CDR3, the DNA is TGTGCCAGCAGCTCAAGCCCGGGTTCTGGAAACACCATATATTTT.

This clone was counted a single time. The rearrangement uses TRBV27 and TRBJ1-1; D is uncertain. Germline assignment: CDR1 MNHEY and CDR2 SMNVEV (reference sequence). This CDR3 has 14 amino acids. Trimming shortened V by 8 bases and J by 4 bases, and 17 bases separated the two germline ends. The CDR3 DNA follows: TGTGCCAGCCACCGGATTGGACGGGGCACTGAAGCTTTCTTT. It yields the protein CASHRIGRGTEAFF.

The V and J genes are TRBV4-3 and TRBJ1-2, with 7 positions matching TRBD1. After removal of 4 bases from V and 4 bases from J, the junction contained 6 bases not matched to a gene. The germline V gene encodes CDR1 LGHNA and CDR2 YSLEER. The CDR3 is 14 residues long. The CDR3 nucleotides are TGCGCCAGCAGCCCCTCAGGGACAGCCTATGGCTACACCTTC. Translating gives CASSPSGTAYGYTF.

The chain carries TRBV11-2 and TRBJ2-7; D is possibly TRBD1 (6 bases). Between the trimmed V and J ends, which lost 5 bases and 0 bases, there was a span of 23 bases. CDR3 length: 18 residues. CDR1 and CDR2 (germline): SGHAT, FQNNGV. The CDR3 here is CASSPNLDSSGGSYEQYF. For the CDR3, the DNA is TGTGCCAGCAGCCCTAACCTGGACAGTTCCGGTGGCTCCTACGAGCAGTACTTC.

The rearrangement uses TRBV6-1 and TRBJ2-7, with TRBD1 identical over 12 bases. Germline V CDR1 and CDR2: MNHNS, SASEGT. The J segment lost 8 bases and the V segment lost 4 bases, leaving 6 bases of the junction unmatched. The CDR3 has 14 residues. The CDR3 sequence is CASSGRDRGQQQYF. In DNA, the CDR3 is TGTGCCAGCAGTGGCCGGGACAGGGGGCAACAGCAGTACTTC.

The chain has TRBV9 and TRBJ1-1; perhaps TRBD1 as D (5 bases). Germline CDR1 and CDR2: SGDLS and YYNGEE. This CDR3 comprises 13 residues. V lost 2 bases and J lost 10, with 15 bases in between. CDR3 in amino acids: CASSVTPQGVAFF. The CDR3, as DNA: TGTGCCAGCAGCGTTACCCCCCAGGGTGTAGCTTTCTTT. Looking up the rest from reference TRBV9 and TRBJ1-1 gives the full variable domain: DSGVTQTPKHLITATGQRVTLRCSPRSGDLSVYWYQQSLDQGLQFLIQYYNGEERAKGNILERFSAQQFPDLHSELNLSSLELGDSALYFCASSVTPQGVAFFGQGTRLTVV.

The chain is built from TRBV11-3 and TRBJ2-7, with a weak D call TRBD2 (5 bases). The CDR3 is made up of 13 amino acids. The V end was cut by 1 base, the J end by 6 bases, with 10 bases between. Per germline, CDR1 SGHNT and CDR2 YENEEA. The CDR3 region is CASSLVGGSEQYF. In DNA, the CDR3 is TGTGCCAGCAGCTTAGTAGGAGGAAGCGAGCAGTACTTC.

The genes are TRBV7-2 and TRBJ1-4; no firm D call. The CDR3 sequence is 15 residues long. Trimming took 1 base from V and 7 from J, leaving 13 bases between them. The germline V gene encodes CDR1 SGHTA and CDR2 FQGNSA. The CDR3: CASSLEASRGEKLFF. CDR3 DNA sequence: TGTGCCAGCAGCTTAGAGGCCTCCCGCGGTGAAAAACTGTTTTTT.

This chain connects TRBV7-9 to TRBJ1-1, with TRBD1 matching over 9 bases. The CDR3 loop spans 15 amino acids. Germline values: CDR1 SEHNR, CDR2 FQNEAQ (reference sequence). V shed 3 bases and J 1 base; nucleotides not matched to a gene: 3. CDR3 DNA sequence: TGTGCCAGCAGCTTTCTGACAGGGGGGAACACTGAAGCTTTCTTT. This codes for CASSFLTGGNTEAFF. Looking up the rest from reference TRBV7-9 and TRBJ1-1 gives the full variable domain: DTGVSQNPRHKITKRGQNVTFRCDPISEHNRLYWYRQTLGQGPEFLTYFQNEAQLEKSRLLSDRFSAERPKGSFSTLEIQRTEQGDSAMYLCASSFLTGGNTEAFFGQGTRLTVV.

The chain is built from TRBV14 and TRBJ1-2; TRBD1 aligns across 8 bases. CDR3 length: 14 amino acids. The germline CDR1 and CDR2 sequences are SGHDN and FVKESK. Trimming removed 3 bases from V and 8 bases from J; junction bases left unmatched: 8. CDR3 in DNA: TGTGCCAGCAGCCAGACGGACAGGGCGGGGGGCTACACCTTC. Its protein product is CASSQTDRAGGYTF. Drawing the rest from reference TRBV14 and TRBJ1-2, the complete variable domain is EAGVTQFPSHSVIEKGQTVTLRCDPISGHDNLYWYRRVMGKEIKFLLHFVKESKQDESGMPNNRFLAERTGGTYSTLKVQPAELEDSGVYFCASSQTDRAGGYTFGSGTRLTVV.

This clone was seen a few times. The J gene is TRBJ1-2, the V gene TRBV7-2; 8 bases align to TRBD1. CDR3 length equals 13 residues. Germline lookup yields CDR1 SGHTA and CDR2 FQGNSA. The trim removed 5 bases at V and 6 bases at J, leaving 5 bases unmatched. CDR3 region: CASSHRGADGYTF. The CDR3 region has the DNA TGTGCCAGCAGCCACAGGGGGGCGGATGGCTACACCTTC.

The chain carries TRBV28 and TRBJ1-2, with 8 bases identical to TRBD1. The germline V gene has CDR1 MDHEN and CDR2 SYDVKM. The ends lost 3 bases at V and 6 bases at J; junction bases unmatched: 6. This CDR3 is built from 14 residues. CDR3 amino acids: CASSFRGRDDGYTF. As DNA, the CDR3 is TGTGCCAGCAGTTTCAGGGGGCGTGATGATGGCTACACCTTC.

The V and J genes are TRBV5-4 and TRBJ2-5; 9 bases match TRBD1. Germline V gives CDR1 SGHNT, CDR2 YYREEE (reference sequence). With V trimmed by 4 bases and J by 3 bases, 4 bases remained unmatched. The CDR3 runs to 14 residues. CDR3 region: CASSPRTGEETQYF. The CDR3, as DNA: TGTGCCAGCAGCCCTCGGACAGGGGAAGAGACCCAGTACTTC.

The J gene is TRBJ2-5, the V gene TRBV7-2; 7 positions match TRBD2. Germline V gene lookup returns CDR1 SGHTA and CDR2 FQGNSA. Trimming cost V 3 bases and J 2 bases; bases outside gene matches: 9. The CDR3 contains 16 residues. DNA for the CDR3: TGTGCCAGCAGCTTGGGAGGCGGGAGAGTACAAGAGACCCAGTACTTC. Translation: CASSLGGGRVQETQYF.

This rearrangement joins TRBV11-3 to TRBJ2-1; tentatively, D is TRBD2 (7 bases). The CDR3 has 15 residues. Germline V gene lookup returns CDR1 SGHNT and CDR2 YENEEA. V gave up 6 bases and J gave up 7 bases, with 19 bases separating them. This chain's CDR3 is CASSRMGGAGNEQFF. The CDR3 DNA reads TGTGCCAGCAGTCGGATGGGGGGGGCTGGGAATGAGCAGTTCTTC.

This clone was seen a few times. The chain employs TRBV30 and TRBJ2-5, with TRBD1 identical over 12 bases. In germline, CDR1 is GTSNPN, CDR2 SVGIG (reference sequence). This CDR3 contains 15 residues. Trimming cost V 3 bases and J 5 bases; bases outside gene matches: 7. In nucleotides, the CDR3 is TGTGCCTGGAGCCACGGGGACAGGGGGCACGAGACCCAGTACTTC. It codes for CAWSHGDRGHETQYF. Using reference TRBV30 and TRBJ2-5 for the parts outside the CDR3, the full variable domain is SQTIHQWPATLVQPVGSPLSLECTVEGTSNPNLYWYRQAAGRGLQLLFYSVGIGQISSEVPQNLSASRPQDRQFILSSKKLLLSDSGFYLCAWSHGDRGHETQYFGPGTRLLVL.